Following are 10 T cell receptor beta chains from one sample sequenced in a study of pediatric ulcerative colitis. Rectal tissue came from one to two pinch biopsies taken at colonoscopy. TCRdb's copy holds only in-frame clones and misses some; the assay was immunoSEQ multiplex PCR. The table includes about 37,000 clones, over 70% detected once. Sequenced: gut tissue. All receptors derive from a boy between 10 and 17 years old with severe ulcerative colitis.

The V and J genes are TRBV4-1 and TRBJ1-1, with 9 bases identical to TRBD1. The length of the CDR3 is 15 residues. The V and J ends lost 1 base and 3 bases, in that order; junction bases with no gene match: 3. CDR1 and CDR2 from the germline V gene are MGHRA and YSYEKL. The CDR3 DNA sequence: TGCGCCAGCAGCCAAGTTAGGGACAGGGACACTGAAGCTTTCTTT. It specifies CASSQVRDRDTEAFF.

This chain connects TRBV6-1 to TRBJ1-1, with 7 positions matching TRBD1. The germline V gene has CDR1 MNHNS and CDR2 SASEGT. The CDR3 is 13 amino acids. Trimming took 5 bases from V and 1 from J; bases not matched to a gene: 1. The CDR3 loop is CASSTGENTEAFF. Here the CDR3 DNA reads TGTGCCAGCAGTACAGGGGAGAACACTGAAGCTTTCTTT.

Only one count was recorded for this clone. The chain links TRBV19 to TRBJ2-2; 9 bases agree with TRBD1. The CDR3 sequence is 15 residues long. Unmatched junction bases numbered 4, after V lost 5 bases and J lost 3 bases. Per the germline V gene, CDR1 is LNHDA and CDR2 is SQIVND (reference sequence). The CDR3 bases are TGTGCCAGTAGTTATCGACAGGGGGACACCGGGGAGCTGTTTTTT. The encoded protein is CASSYRQGDTGELFF. Based on the CDR3 plus reference TRBV19 and TRBJ2-2, the full variable domain is DGGITQSPKYLFRKEGQNVTLSCEQNLNHDAMYWYRQDPGQGLRLIYYSQIVNDFQKGDIAEGYSVSREKKESFPLTVTSAQKNPTAFYLCASSYRQGDTGELFFGEGSRLTVL.

This clone was found once. The rearrangement joins TRBV2 to TRBJ1-1, with 8 bases lining up with TRBD1. This CDR3 region has 14 residues. Looked up from germline, CDR1 is SNHLY and CDR2 is FYNNEI. Losses at the gene ends were 6 bases for V and 5 bases for J; bases not matched to a gene: 8. The CDR3 sequence: CASRDGQGSTEAFF. CDR3 in DNA: TGTGCCAGCAGAGACGGACAGGGAAGTACTGAAGCTTTCTTT.

This rearrangement joins TRBV19 to TRBJ2-3; perhaps TRBD2 as D (6 bases). There are 17 residues in the CDR3. Germline CDR1 and CDR2: LNHDA and SQIVND (reference sequence). V was pared by 3 bases and J by 2 bases, with 18 bases between. CDR3 DNA: TGTGCCAGTAGTATCTCCCCGGGACTCCACCTCACAGATACGCAGTATTTT. Encoded protein: CASSISPGLHLTDTQYF. Variable domain in full (rest from reference TRBV19 and TRBJ2-3): DGGITQSPKYLFRKEGQNVTLSCEQNLNHDAMYWYRQDPGQGLRLIYYSQIVNDFQKGDIAEGYSVSREKKESFPLTVTSAQKNPTAFYLCASSISPGLHLTDTQYFGPGTRLTVL.

CDR3 bases: TGTGCCAGCAGCCCCGGGCGTTACGACAATTCACCCCTCCACTTT. Translation: CASSPGRYDNSPLHF. The V and J genes are TRBV11-2 and TRBJ1-6; D gene ambiguous. Germline V gene data show CDR1 as SGHAT and CDR2 as FQNNGV. V lost 5 bases to trimming and J lost 7 bases, with 15 bases between them. CDR3 size: 15 residues.

This chain connects TRBV5-1 to TRBJ1-5; the D gene is possibly TRBD1 (5 bases). The V end lost 0 bases, the J end lost 5 bases, and 6 bases lay between the germline ends. Germline CDR1 and CDR2: SGHRS and YFSETQ. This CDR3 spans 13 amino acids. CDR3 protein: CASSLEGYQPQHF. The CDR3 bases are TGCGCCAGCAGCTTGGAGGGGTATCAGCCCCAGCATTTT.

This chain uses TRBV7-6 with TRBJ2-5; the D call may be TRBD1 or TRBD2 (6 bases each). The CDR3 is made up of 13 amino acids. Germline values: CDR1 SGHVS, CDR2 FNYEAQ. V lost 3 bases and J lost 6, with 11 bases in between. The CDR3 reads CASSLGGPQTQYF. CDR3 in DNA: TGTGCCAGCAGCTTGGGGGGCCCCCAGACCCAGTACTTC.

The V gene is TRBV9, the J gene TRBJ2-7, with TRBD1 matching over 7 bases. CDR1 is SGDLS and CDR2 is YYNGEE in the germline V gene. With V trimmed by 4 bases and J by 6 bases, 13 bases remained unmatched. The CDR3 is 15 amino acids. The CDR3 is CASSPRQGSFAEQYF. The CDR3 DNA reads as TGTGCCAGCAGCCCGAGACAGGGTAGTTTCGCCGAGCAGTACTTC.

The rearrangement uses TRBV5-1 and TRBJ1-5; D is ambiguous. CDR1 is SGHRS, CDR2 YFSETQ, per germline. Trimming shortened V by 4 bases and J by 4 bases, and 12 bases separated the two germline ends. This CDR3 is 14 amino acids long. This CDR3 reads CASSPEIGNQPQHF. The CDR3, as DNA: TGCGCCAGCAGCCCGGAGATCGGGAATCAGCCCCAGCATTTT.